Included here is one T cell receptor (beta chain) sequence, with context. Its matching antigen is unknown. The data stem from a study of monozygotic twins with cystic fibrosis. Profiling relied on immunoSEQ multiplex PCR, and the TCRdb table lists in-frame clones only, not all of them. Of about 9,600 clones listed, 90% to 95% are singletons. Study findings and constraints: V usage most resembled the co-twin in 13 of 16 pairs.

This receptor was taken from a boy younger than 10 with cystic fibrosis. Sequencing input: blood.

CDR3 region: CASSQGNQPQHF. As DNA, the CDR3 is TGCGCCAGCAGCCAGGGCAATCAGCCCCAGCATTTT. This chain uses TRBV4-1 with TRBJ1-5; D is uncertain. Trimming took off 3 bases at V and 2 bases at J, with 2 bases between the two ends. CDR1 and CDR2 from the germline V gene are MGHRA and YSYEKL. The CDR3 contains 12 residues.